The rows below give T cell receptor beta chains drawn from one sample of a study of T cells in Graves' hyperthyroidism and ophthalmopathy. TCRdb processed the multiplex PCR reads anew with MiXCR; each CDR3 protein has one entry. In the table there are a few hundred thousand distinct CDR3 sequences, 15% to 20% of which are singletons. Sequenced material: blood. These receptor sequences come from a woman between 18 and 29 years old with Graves' hyperthyroidism. The CDR3 runs from the conserved cysteine through the conserved F or W. The order of the fields is CDR3 protein, CDR3 DNA, V gene, clone size, D gene, J gene. The D gene is left open where the match is weak. Size values are once, few and many counts, or a class for expanded clones, and some rows have none.

CDR3: CASRLGGGGYTF
DNA: TGTGCCAGCAGGCTAGGGGGCGGGGGCTACACCTTC
V: TRBV12-3/TRBV12-4
size: many
D: TRBD1
J: TRBJ1-2

CDR3: CASSLARGTGTHSGNTIYF
DNA: TGTGCCAGCAGCTTAGCGCGAGGGACAGGGACCCACTCTGGAAACACCATATATTTT
V: TRBV7-2
size: few
D: TRBD1
J: TRBJ1-3

CDR3: CASSLSLAGDTLTDTQYF
DNA: TGTGCCAGCAGTTTATCACTAGCGGGGGACACCCTCACAGATACGCAGTATTTT
V: TRBV28
size: many
D: TRBD2
J: TRBJ2-3

CDR3: CASTQGGLRTEAFF
DNA: TGTGCCAGCACCCAGGGAGGGTTACGCACTGAAGCTTTCTTT
V: TRBV12-3/TRBV12-4
size: -
D: -
J: TRBJ1-1

CDR3: CASSVVESPRATQYF
DNA: TGTGCCAGCAGCGTAGTAGAATCCCCCAGAGCGACCCAGTACTTC
V: TRBV9
size: many
D: -
J: TRBJ2-5

CDR3: CASSIQGPNTGELFF
DNA: TGTGCCAGCAGCATACAGGGGCCGAACACCGGGGAGCTGTTTTTT
V: TRBV7-9
size: many
D: TRBD1
J: TRBJ2-2

CDR3: CASGLQASSYEQYF
DNA: TGTGCCAGCGGGTTGCAGGCGAGCTCCTACGAGCAGTACTTC
V: TRBV28
size: many
D: -
J: TRBJ2-7

CDR3: CSARRANQPQHF
DNA: TGCAGTGCTCGCCGGGCTAATCAGCCCCAGCATTTT
V: TRBV20-1
size: -
D: -
J: TRBJ1-5

CDR3: CSVESSTGNTIYF
DNA: TGCAGCGTCGAAAGCTCCACTGGAAACACCATATATTTT
V: TRBV29-1
size: many
D: -
J: TRBJ1-3

CDR3: CASSKSYYEQYF
DNA: TGTGCCAGCAGTAAATCCTACTACGAGCAGTACTTC
V: TRBV2
size: many
D: -
J: TRBJ2-7

CDR3: CAWTRTAVGEAFF
DNA: TGTGCCTGGACCCGGACTGCCGTGGGTGAAGCTTTCTTT
V: TRBV30
size: many
D: -
J: TRBJ1-1

CDR3: CSADGGAEAFF
DNA: TGCAGTGCCGACGGGGGGGCTGAAGCTTTCTTT
V: TRBV20-1
size: many
D: -
J: TRBJ1-1

CDR3: CASSGGTANTGELFF
DNA: TGTGCCAGCAGTGGCGGGACGGCGAACACCGGGGAGCTGTTTTTT
V: TRBV12-3/TRBV12-4
size: many
D: -
J: TRBJ2-2

CDR3: CASSYRDTNTGELFF
DNA: TGTGCCAGCAGTTACAGAGATACGAACACCGGGGAGCTGTTTTTT
V: TRBV6-5
size: many
D: -
J: TRBJ2-2

CDR3: CASSLGRDLSDQPQHF
DNA: TGTGCCAGCAGTTTAGGCCGAGACCTTTCAGATCAGCCCCAGCATTTT
V: TRBV12-3/TRBV12-4
size: many
D: -
J: TRBJ1-5

CDR3: CASSLPMTGTGNEQYF
DNA: TGTGCCAGCAGCCTCCCTATGACCGGGACAGGGAACGAGCAGTACTTC
V: TRBV28
size: many
D: TRBD1
J: TRBJ2-7

CDR3: CASSLSGTGVRGNSPLHF
DNA: TGTGCCAGCAGTTTATCGGGGACAGGGGTAAGGGGTAATTCACCCCTCCACTTT
V: TRBV27
size: many
D: TRBD1
J: TRBJ1-6

CDR3: CASSYSSTGWETQYF
DNA: TGTGCCAGCAGTTACTCTAGTACGGGATGGGAGACCCAGTACTTC
V: TRBV6-5
size: once
D: -
J: TRBJ2-5

CDR3: CAWSPGGRLANYGYTF
DNA: TGTGCCTGGAGTCCAGGGGGACGTCTAGCTAACTATGGCTACACCTTC
V: TRBV30
size: few
D: TRBD1
J: TRBJ1-2

CDR3: CASMYGGAGANVLTF
DNA: TGTGCCAGCATGTATGGAGGAGCTGGGGCCAACGTCCTGACTTTC
V: TRBV6-1
size: -
D: -
J: TRBJ2-6

CDR3: CASVGGITIYEQYF
DNA: TGTGCCAGCGTTGGGGGTATAACCATCTACGAGCAGTACTTC
V: TRBV6-5
size: many
D: -
J: TRBJ2-7

CDR3: CATRDEGAHAEAFF
DNA: TGTGCCACCAGAGACGAGGGGGCTCACGCTGAAGCTTTCTTT
V: TRBV24-1
size: many
D: TRBD1
J: TRBJ1-1

CDR3: CASSSDRARNQPQHF
DNA: TGTGCCAGCAGTAGTGACAGGGCCCGCAATCAGCCCCAGCATTTT
V: TRBV2
size: many
D: TRBD1
J: TRBJ1-5

CDR3: CASSFGQAWWPLHF
DNA: TGCGCCAGCAGCTTTGGACAGGCATGGTGGCCCCTCCACTTT
V: TRBV5-1
size: few
D: TRBD1
J: TRBJ1-6

CDR3: CASSDQGPGVDTQYF
DNA: TGTGCCAGCAGTGATCAGGGACCCGGTGTAGATACGCAGTATTTT
V: TRBV6-1
size: many
D: -
J: TRBJ2-3